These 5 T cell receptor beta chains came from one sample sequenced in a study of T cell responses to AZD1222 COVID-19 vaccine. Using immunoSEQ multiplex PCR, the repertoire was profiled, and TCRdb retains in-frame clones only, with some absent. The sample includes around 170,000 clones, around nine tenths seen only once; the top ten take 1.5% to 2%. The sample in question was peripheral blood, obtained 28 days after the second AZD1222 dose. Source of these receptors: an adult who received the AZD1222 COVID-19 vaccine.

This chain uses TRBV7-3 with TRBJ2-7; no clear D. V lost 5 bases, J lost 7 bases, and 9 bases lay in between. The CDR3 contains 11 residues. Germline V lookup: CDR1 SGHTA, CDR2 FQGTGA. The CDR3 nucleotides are TGTGCCAGCAGCCTAGTTGGAGAGCAGTACTTC. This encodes CASSLVGEQYF. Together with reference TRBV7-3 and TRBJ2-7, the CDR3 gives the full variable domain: GAGVSQTPSNKVTEKGKYVELRCDPISGHTALYWYRQSLGQGPEFLIYFQGTGAADDSGLPNDRFFAVRPEGSVSTLKIQRTERGDSAVYLCASSLVGEQYFGPGTRLTVT.

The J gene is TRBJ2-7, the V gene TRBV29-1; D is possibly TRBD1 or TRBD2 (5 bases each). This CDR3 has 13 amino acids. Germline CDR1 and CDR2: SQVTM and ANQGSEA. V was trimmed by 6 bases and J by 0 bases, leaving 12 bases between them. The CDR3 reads CSVSGRASYEQYF. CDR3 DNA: TGCAGCGTGTCGGGGCGGGCCTCCTACGAGCAGTACTTC.

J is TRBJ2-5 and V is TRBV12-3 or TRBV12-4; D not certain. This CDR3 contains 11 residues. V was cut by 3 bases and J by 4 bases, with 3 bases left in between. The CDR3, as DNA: TGTGCCAGCAGTTTTTCAGAGACCCAGTACTTC. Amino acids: CASSFSETQYF.

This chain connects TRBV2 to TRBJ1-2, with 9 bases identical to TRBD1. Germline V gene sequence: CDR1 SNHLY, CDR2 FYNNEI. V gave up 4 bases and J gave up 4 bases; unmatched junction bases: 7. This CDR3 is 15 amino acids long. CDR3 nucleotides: TGTGCCAGCAGTGTTGGGACAGGGAGTAGCTATGGCTACACCTTC. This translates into CASSVGTGSSYGYTF.

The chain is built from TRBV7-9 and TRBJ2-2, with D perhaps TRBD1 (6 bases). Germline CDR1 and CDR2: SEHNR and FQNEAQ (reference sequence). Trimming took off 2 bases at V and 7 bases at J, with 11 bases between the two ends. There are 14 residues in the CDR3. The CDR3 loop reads CASSLTGTNGELFF. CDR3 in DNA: TGTGCCAGCAGCTTAACAGGGACGAACGGGGAGCTGTTTTTT.